This T cell receptor (beta chain) came from a study of blood T cell repertoires in COVID-19. The repertoire was sequenced with immunoSEQ multiplex PCR; TCRdb's copy has only in-frame clones and lacks some. The sample has about 130,000 clones; about four fifths are singletons. The CDR3 runs 14 residues. J was trimmed by 6 bases and V by 3 bases; bases with no gene match: 4. Germline V CDR1 and CDR2: SGHRS, YFSETQ. Sequencing input: peripheral blood. The sequence came from a woman aged 80 or over with acute or convalescent COVID-19. This rearrangement joins TRBV5-1 to TRBJ1-5, with 9 nucleotides matching TRBD1. Here the CDR3 DNA reads TGCGCCAGCAGCTGGACAGGGGTGGGTCAGCCCCAGCATTTT. It is translated as CASSWTGVGQPQHF.